The T cell receptor (beta chain) described here comes from a study of identifying expanded T cells in peripheral blood. Study-wide findings and caveats: Approximately 1.1 clones differed between technical replicates, versus approximately 16 and 19 over time. Across healthy donors, higher total template counts meant significantly greater roughly two-week count variance.

TCRdb's copy holds only in-frame clones and misses some; the assay was immunoSEQ multiplex PCR. The table includes some 72,000 clones, 85% to 90% detected once. No infections or other immune events were documented during collection. In regard to this clone: Its antigen is not identified.

This CDR3 is built from 14 residues. With 8 bases clipped from V and 3 bases from J, the junction kept 8 bases outside the gene matches. Germline-derived CDR1 and CDR2 are MNHEY and SVGAGI. Input material: blood. This receptor was taken from a person aged 18-70 years in good health. The chain recombines TRBV6-5 with TRBJ1-2, with TRBD1 matching 8 bases. This CDR3 reads CASGKQGAHYGYTF. The DNA for the CDR3 is TGTGCCAGCGGCAAGCAGGGGGCCCACTATGGCTACACCTTC.